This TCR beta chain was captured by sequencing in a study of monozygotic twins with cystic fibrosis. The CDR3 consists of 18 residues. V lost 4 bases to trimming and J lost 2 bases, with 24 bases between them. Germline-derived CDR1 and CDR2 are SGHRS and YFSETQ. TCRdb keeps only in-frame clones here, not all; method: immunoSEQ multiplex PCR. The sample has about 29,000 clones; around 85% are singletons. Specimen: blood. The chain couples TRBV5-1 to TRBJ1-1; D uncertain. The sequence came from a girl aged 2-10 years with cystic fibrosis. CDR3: CASSLGWDTQTHNTEAFF. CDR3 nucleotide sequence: TGCGCCAGCAGCCTGGGGTGGGATACCCAGACTCATAACACTGAAGCTTTCTTT.